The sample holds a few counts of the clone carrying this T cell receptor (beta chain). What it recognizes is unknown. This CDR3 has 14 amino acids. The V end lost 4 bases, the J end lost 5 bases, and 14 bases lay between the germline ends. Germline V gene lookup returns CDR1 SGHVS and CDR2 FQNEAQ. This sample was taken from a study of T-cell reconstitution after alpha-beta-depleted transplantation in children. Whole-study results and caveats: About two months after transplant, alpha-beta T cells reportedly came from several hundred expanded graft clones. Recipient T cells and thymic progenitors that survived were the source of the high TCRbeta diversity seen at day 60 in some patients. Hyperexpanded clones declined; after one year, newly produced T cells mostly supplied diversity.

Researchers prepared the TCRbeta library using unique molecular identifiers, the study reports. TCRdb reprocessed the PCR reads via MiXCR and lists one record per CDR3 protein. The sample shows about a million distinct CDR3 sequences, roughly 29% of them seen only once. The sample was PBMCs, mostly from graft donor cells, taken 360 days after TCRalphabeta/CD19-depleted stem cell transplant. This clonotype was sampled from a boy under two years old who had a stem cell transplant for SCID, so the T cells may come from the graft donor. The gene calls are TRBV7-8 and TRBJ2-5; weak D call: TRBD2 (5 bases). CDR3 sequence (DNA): TGTGCCAGCAGCTCTCGTCGGGGTTTGGAGACCCAGTACTTC. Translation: CASSSRRGLETQYF.